Sequencing of this T cell receptor beta chain was carried out in a study of blood T cell repertoires in COVID-19. In the original workflow: Reference gene primer amplification gave nucleated cell count estimates. The protocol was immunoSEQ multiplex PCR, while the TCRdb copy is restricted to in-frame clones and leaves out a portion. Clone size and the V and J calls come from that table; the DNA yielded D and trimming. The sample consists of roughly 200,000 clones, roughly 88% of them appearing once. The germline V and J ends were trimmed by 3 bases and 10 bases, with 11 bases remaining between them. The germline gives CDR1 LNHDA, CDR2 SQIVND (reference sequence). The CDR3 loop spans 12 amino acids.

The sequencing input was PBMCs or T cells enriched from blood (not recorded which). The TCR comes from a man aged 35 to 55 with acute COVID-19. The J gene is TRBJ2-3, the V gene TRBV19, with a tentative D call TRBD1 (7 bases). CDR3 residues: CASSIQGGSQYF. CDR3 bases: TGTGCCAGTAGTATCCAGGGGGGCTCGCAGTATTTT.